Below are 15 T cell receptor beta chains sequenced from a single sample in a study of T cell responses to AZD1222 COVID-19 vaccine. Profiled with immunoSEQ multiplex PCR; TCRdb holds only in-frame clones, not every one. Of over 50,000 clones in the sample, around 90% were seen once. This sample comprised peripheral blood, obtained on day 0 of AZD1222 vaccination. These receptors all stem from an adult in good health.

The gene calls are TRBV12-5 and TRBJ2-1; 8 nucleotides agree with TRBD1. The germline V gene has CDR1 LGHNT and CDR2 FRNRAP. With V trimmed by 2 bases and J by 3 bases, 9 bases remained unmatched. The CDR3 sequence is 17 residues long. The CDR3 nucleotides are TGTGCTAGTGGTTTGTCCCCCGGGGACAGGAGCTACAATGAGCAGTTCTTC. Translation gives CASGLSPGDRSYNEQFF.

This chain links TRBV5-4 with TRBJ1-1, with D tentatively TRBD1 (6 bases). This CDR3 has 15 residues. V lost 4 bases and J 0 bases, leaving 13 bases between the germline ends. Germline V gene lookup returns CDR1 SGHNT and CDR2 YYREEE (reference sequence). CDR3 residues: CASSQRTVMNTEAFF. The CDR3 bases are TGTGCCAGCAGCCAAAGGACAGTCATGAACACTGAAGCTTTCTTT. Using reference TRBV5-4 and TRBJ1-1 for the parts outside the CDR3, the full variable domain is ETGVTQSPTHLIKTRGQQVTLRCSSQSGHNTVSWYQQALGQGPQFIFQYYREEENGRGNFPPRFSGLQFPNYSSELNVNALELDDSALYLCASSQRTVMNTEAFFGQGTRLTVV.

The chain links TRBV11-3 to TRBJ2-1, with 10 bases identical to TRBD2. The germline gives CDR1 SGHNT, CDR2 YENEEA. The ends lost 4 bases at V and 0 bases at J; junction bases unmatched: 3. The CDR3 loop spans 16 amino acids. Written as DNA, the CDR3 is TGTGCCAGCAGCTGGAGCGGGAGGGGCTCCTACAATGAGCAGTTCTTC. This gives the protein CASSWSGRGSYNEQFF.

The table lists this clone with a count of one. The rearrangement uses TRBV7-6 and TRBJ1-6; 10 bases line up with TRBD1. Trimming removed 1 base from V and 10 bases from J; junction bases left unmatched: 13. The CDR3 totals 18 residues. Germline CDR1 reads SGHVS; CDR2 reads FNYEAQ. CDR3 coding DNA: TGTGCCAGCAGCTTAGAGCCGGACCGGGGACAGGGGAACTCACCCCTCCACTTT. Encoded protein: CASSLEPDRGQGNSPLHF.

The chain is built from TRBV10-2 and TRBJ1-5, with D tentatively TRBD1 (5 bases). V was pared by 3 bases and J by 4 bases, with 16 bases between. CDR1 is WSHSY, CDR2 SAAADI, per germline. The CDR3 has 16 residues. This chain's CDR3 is CASSDRAGTANQPQHF. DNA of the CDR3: TGCGCCAGCAGTGACCGCGCCGGGACGGCTAATCAGCCCCAGCATTTT.

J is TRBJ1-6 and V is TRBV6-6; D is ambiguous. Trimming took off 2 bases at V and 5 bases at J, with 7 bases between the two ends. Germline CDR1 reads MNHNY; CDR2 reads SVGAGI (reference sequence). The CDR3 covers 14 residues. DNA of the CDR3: TGTGCCAGCAGTTACGGGCAGGATAATTCACCCCTCCACTTT. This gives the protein CASSYGQDNSPLHF.

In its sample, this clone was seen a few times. CDR3 in DNA: TGTGCCAGCAGCCCGGTGACAGCGAATAATTCACCCCTCCACTTT. Translation gives CASSPVTANNSPLHF. The chain combines TRBV7-9 with TRBJ1-6; tentatively, D is TRBD1 (5 bases). V was clipped by 5 bases and J by 5 bases, with 13 bases between them. CDR3 length: 15 residues. Germline loops: CDR1 SEHNR, CDR2 FQNEAQ (reference sequence).

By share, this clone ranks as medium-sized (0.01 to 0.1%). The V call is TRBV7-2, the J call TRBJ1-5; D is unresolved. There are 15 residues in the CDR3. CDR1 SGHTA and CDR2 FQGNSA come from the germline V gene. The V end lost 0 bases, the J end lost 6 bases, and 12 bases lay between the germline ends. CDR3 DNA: TGTGCCAGCAGCTTAGCAGGAGGGTCGGGTCAGCCCCAGCATTTT. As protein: CASSLAGGSGQPQHF.

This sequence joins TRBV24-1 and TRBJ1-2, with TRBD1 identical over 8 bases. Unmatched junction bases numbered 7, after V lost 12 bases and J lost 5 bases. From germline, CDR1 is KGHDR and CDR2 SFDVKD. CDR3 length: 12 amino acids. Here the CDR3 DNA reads TGTGCCCCACGGGGACAGGCTTATGGCTACACCTTC. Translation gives CAPRGQAYGYTF.

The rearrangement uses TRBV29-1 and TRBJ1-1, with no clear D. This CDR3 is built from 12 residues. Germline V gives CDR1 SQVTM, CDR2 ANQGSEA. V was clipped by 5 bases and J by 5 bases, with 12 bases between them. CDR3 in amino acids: CSVLYLGTEAFF. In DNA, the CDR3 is TGCAGCGTTCTTTATTTGGGGACTGAAGCTTTCTTT.

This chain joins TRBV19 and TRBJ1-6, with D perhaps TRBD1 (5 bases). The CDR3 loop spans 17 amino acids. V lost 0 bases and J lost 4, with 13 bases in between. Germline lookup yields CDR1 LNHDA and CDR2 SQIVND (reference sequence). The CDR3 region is CASSIEGGRIYNSPLHF. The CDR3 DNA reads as TGTGCCAGTAGTATAGAGGGGGGGAGGATTTATAATTCACCCCTCCACTTT.

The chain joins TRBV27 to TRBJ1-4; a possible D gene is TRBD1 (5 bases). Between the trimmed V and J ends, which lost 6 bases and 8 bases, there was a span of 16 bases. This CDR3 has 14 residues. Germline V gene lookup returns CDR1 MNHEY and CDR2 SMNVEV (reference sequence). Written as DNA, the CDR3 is TGTGCCAGCAGAGCTGGGGGGACTTTGGAAAAACTGTTTTTT. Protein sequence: CASRAGGTLEKLFF.

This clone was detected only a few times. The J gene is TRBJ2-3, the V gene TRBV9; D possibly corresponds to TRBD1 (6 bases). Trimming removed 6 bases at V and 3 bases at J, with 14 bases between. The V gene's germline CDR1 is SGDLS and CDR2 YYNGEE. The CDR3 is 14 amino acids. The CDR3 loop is CASNVQGRTDTQYF. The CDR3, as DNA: TGTGCCAGCAATGTACAGGGTCGGACAGATACGCAGTATTTT.

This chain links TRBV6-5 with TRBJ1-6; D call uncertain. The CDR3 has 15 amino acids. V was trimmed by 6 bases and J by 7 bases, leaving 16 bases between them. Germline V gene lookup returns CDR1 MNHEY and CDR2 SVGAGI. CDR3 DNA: TGTGCCAGCAGAGGCCCCCACGTCGGCAATTCACCCCTCCACTTT. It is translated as CASRGPHVGNSPLHF.

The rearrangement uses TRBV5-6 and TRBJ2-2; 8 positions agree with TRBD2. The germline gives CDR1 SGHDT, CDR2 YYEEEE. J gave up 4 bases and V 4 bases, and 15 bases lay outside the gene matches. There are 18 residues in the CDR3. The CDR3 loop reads CASSPGTLAGRVTGELFF. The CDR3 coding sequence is TGTGCCAGCAGCCCCGGAACGTTAGCGGGAAGGGTCACCGGGGAGCTGTTTTTT.